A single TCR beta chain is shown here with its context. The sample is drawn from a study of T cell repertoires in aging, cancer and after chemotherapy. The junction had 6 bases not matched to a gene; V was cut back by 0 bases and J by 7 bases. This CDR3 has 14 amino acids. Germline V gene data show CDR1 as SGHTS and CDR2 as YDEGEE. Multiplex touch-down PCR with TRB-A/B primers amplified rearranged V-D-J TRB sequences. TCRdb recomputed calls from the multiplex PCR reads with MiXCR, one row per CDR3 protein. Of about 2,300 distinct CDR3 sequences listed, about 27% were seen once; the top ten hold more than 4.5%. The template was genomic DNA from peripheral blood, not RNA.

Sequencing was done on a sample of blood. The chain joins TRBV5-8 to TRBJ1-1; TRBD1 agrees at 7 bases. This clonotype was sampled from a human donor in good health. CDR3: CASSLGRGLSEAFF. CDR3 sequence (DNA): TGTGCCAGCAGCTTGGGCAGGGGGTTGAGTGAAGCTTTCTTT.